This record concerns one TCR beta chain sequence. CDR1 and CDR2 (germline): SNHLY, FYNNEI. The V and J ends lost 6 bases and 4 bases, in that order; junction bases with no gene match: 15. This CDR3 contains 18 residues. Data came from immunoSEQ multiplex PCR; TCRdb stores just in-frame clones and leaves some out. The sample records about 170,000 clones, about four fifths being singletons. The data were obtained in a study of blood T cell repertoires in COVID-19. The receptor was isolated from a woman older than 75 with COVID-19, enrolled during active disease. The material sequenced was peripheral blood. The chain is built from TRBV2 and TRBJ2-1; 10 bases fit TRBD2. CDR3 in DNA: TGTGCCAGCAGCGCGAGCTACCAAGCGGGGGGGTCTTACAATGAGCAGTTCTTC. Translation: CASSASYQAGGSYNEQFF.